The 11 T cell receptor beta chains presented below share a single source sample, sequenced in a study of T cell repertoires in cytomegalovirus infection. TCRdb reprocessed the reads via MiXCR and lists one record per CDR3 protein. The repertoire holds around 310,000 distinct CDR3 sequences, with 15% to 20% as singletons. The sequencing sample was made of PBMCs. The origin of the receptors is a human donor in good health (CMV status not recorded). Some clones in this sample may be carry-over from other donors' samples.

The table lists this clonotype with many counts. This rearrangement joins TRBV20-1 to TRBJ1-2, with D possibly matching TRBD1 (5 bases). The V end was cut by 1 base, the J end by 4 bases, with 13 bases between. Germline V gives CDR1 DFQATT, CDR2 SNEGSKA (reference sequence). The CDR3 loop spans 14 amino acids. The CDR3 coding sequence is TGCAGTGCTAGAGGAACAGGTGACCCCTATGGCTACACCTTC. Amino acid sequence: CSARGTGDPYGYTF.

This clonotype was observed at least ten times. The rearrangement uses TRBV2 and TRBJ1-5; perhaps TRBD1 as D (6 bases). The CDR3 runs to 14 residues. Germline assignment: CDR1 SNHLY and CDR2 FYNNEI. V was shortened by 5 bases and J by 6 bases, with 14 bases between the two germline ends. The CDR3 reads CASSSDRMSQPQHF. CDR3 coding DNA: TGTGCCAGCAGTTCAGACAGGATGAGTCAGCCCCAGCATTTT.

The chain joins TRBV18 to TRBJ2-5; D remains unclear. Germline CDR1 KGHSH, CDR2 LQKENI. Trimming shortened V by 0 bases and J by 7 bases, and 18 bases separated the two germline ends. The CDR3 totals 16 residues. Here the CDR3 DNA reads TGTGCCAGCTCACCACCAAGTGGTGCGCCCGGTGGGACCCAGTACTTC. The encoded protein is CASSPPSGAPGGTQYF.

The CDR3 sequence: CASSLGQDVEAFF. The CDR3, as DNA: TGTGCCAGCAGCTTAGGACAGGATGTGGAAGCTTTCTTT. The J gene is TRBJ1-1, the V gene TRBV11-2; the D gene is possibly TRBD1 (6 bases). This CDR3 has 13 amino acids. V lost 1 base, J lost 8 bases, and 11 bases lay in between. The germline CDR1 and CDR2 sequences are SGHAT and FQNNGV. The full variable domain, with the rest looked up from reference TRBV11-2 and TRBJ1-1, is EAGVAQSPRYKIIEKRQSVAFWCNPISGHATLYWYQQILGQGPKLLIQFQNNGVVDDSQLPKDRFSAERLKGVDSTLKIQPAKLEDSAVYLCASSLGQDVEAFFGQGTRLTVV.

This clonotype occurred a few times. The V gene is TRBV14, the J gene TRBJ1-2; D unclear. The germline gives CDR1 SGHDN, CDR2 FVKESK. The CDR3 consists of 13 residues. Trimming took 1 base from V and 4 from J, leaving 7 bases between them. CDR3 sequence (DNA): TGTGCCAGCAGCCAAGTGGTTACCTATGGCTACACCTTC. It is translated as CASSQVVTYGYTF. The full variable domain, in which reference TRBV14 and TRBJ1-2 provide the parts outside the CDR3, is EAGVTQFPSHSVIEKGQTVTLRCDPISGHDNLYWYRRVMGKEIKFLLHFVKESKQDESGMPNNRFLAERTGGTYSTLKVQPAELEDSGVYFCASSQVVTYGYTFGSGTRLTVV.

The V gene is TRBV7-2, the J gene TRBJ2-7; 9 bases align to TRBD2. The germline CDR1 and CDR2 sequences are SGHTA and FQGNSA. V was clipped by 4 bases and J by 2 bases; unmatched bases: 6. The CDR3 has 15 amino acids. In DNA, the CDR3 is TGTGCCAGCAGCTCCCTCCTAGCGGGGACCTACGAGCAGTACTTC. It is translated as CASSSLLAGTYEQYF.

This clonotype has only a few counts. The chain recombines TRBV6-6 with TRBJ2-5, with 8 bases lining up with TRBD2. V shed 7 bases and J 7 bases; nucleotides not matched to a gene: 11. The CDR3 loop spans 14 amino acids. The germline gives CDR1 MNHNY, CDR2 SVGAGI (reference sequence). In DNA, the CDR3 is TGTGCCAGCAACGAGGGGGGACTAGGGGGGACCCAGTACTTC. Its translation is CASNEGGLGGTQYF.

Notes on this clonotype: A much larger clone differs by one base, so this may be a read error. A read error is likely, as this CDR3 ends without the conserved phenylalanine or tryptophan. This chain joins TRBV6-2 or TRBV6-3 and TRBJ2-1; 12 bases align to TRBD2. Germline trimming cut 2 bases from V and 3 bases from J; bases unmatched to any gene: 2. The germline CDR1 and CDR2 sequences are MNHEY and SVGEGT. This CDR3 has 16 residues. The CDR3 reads CASSYPGLAGYNEQFS. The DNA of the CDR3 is TGTGCCAGCAGTTACCCGGGACTAGCGGGCTACAATGAGCAGTTCTCC.

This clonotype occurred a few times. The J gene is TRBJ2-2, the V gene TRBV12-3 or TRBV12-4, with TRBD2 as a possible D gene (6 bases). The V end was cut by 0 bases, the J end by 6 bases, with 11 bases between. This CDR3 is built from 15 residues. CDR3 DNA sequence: TGTGCCAGCAGTTTAGCTCCCGGCGGGGCCGGGGAGCTGTTTTTT. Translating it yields CASSLAPGGAGELFF.

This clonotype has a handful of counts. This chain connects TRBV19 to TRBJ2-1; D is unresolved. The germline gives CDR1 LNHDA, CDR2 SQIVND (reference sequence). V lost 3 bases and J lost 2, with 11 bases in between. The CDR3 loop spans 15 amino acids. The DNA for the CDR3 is TGTGCCAGTAGTATTGGGGAACCAACCTACAATGAGCAGTTCTTC. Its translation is CASSIGEPTYNEQFF.

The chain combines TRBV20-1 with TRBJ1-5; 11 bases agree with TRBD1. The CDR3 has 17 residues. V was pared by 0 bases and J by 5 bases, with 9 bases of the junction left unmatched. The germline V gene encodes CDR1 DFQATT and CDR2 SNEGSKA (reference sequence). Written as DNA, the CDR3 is TGCAGTGCTAGAGATCCCCTTGGACAGGGGGCAGATCAGCCCCAGCATTTT. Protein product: CSARDPLGQGADQPQHF.